A selection of T cell receptor beta chains follows, all from one sample in a study of shared clonotypes between healthy human individuals. The table came from immunoSEQ multiplex PCR; TCRdb's copy has only in-frame clones and leaves some out. The table lists roughly 590,000 clones, roughly 95% of them singletons. The source material was naive CD8+ T cells sorted from blood. These TCRs come from a woman aged 25 to 39 in good health. CDR3s include the opening cysteine and the closing phenylalanine or tryptophan. The D gene is left open where the match is weak. Size tells how often a clone was seen (once, few, many) or the class of an expanded clone, and some rows leave it out.

>.|TRBV6-5|.|TRBJ2-7
CASSYPYGDEQYF
TGTGCCAGCAGTTACCCCTACGGGGACGAGCAGTACTTC
>TRBD2|TRBV28|.|TRBJ2-7
CASEGTTSYEQYF
TGTGCCAGCGAGGGGACTACTTCCTACGAGCAGTACTTC
>TRBD2|TRBV7-2|once|TRBJ2-7
CASGGRGVYEQYF
TGTGCTTCGGGCGGGAGAGGGGTCTACGAGCAGTACTTC
>.|TRBV10-3|once|TRBJ1-5
CAISESTNQPQHF
TGTGCCATCAGTGAGTCGACCAATCAGCCCCAGCATTTT
>.|TRBV6-1|.|TRBJ1-4
CASSEAGAVREKLFF
TGTGCCAGCAGTGAAGCGGGCGCCGTCAGAGAAAAACTGTTTTTT
>.|TRBV11-3|.|TRBJ2-7
CASSLGGGPSYEQYF
TGTGCCAGCAGCTTAGGTGGCGGGCCGTCCTACGAGCAGTACTTC
>.|TRBV5-6|.|TRBJ1-2
CASSLREIVYGYTF
TGTGCCAGCAGCTTGCGGGAGATAGTCTATGGCTACACCTTC
>.|TRBV7-6|once|TRBJ1-1
CASSPPDRNTEAFF
TGTGCCAGCAGCCCACCGGACAGGAACACTGAAGCTTTCTTT
>.|TRBV28|once|TRBJ1-2
CASTLGGQVMDYGYTF
TGTGCCAGCACCCTAGGCGGGCAGGTGATGGACTATGGCTACACCTTC
>TRBD1|TRBV5-6|.|TRBJ1-6
CASSPQGAGGSPLHF
TGTGCCAGCAGCCCACAGGGGGCCGGTGGTTCACCCCTCCACTTT
>.|TRBV27|.|TRBJ1-1
CASSLSQGTNTEAFF
TGTGCCAGCAGTTTATCTCAGGGGACGAACACTGAAGCTTTCTTT
>TRBD1|TRBV6-6|.|TRBJ1-2
CASSYLQTGGDYGYTF
TGTGCCAGCAGTTACTTACAGACAGGGGGAGACTATGGCTACACCTTC
>TRBD1|TRBV9|.|TRBJ2-7
CASSQGVGSYEQYF
TGTGCCAGCAGTCAGGGGGTCGGCTCCTACGAGCAGTACTTC
>.|TRBV28|.|TRBJ1-1
CASSLTMNTEAFF
TGTGCCAGCAGCCTGACAATGAACACTGAAGCTTTCTTT
>TRBD1|TRBV4-1|.|TRBJ1-5
CASSQGGQGDNQPQHF
TGCGCCAGCAGCCAAGGGGGACAGGGTGACAATCAGCCCCAGCATTTT
>.|TRBV11-2|.|TRBJ2-6
CASSQTGYSGANVLTF
TGTGCCAGCAGCCAAACAGGGTACTCTGGGGCCAACGTCCTGACTTTC
>TRBD1|TRBV6-1|.|TRBJ1-5
CASSAPRDRGWGSNQPQHF
TGTGCCAGCAGTGCCCCCCGGGACAGGGGCTGGGGTAGCAATCAGCCCCAGCATTTT
>TRBD1|TRBV19|.|TRBJ1-2
CASSIDVSGGAYGYTF
TGTGCCAGTAGTATAGATGTGTCAGGGGGCGCCTATGGCTACACCTTC
>TRBD1|TRBV7-6|.|TRBJ1-5
CASSLGPSDRGSNQPQHF
TGTGCCAGCAGCTTAGGTCCTAGCGACAGGGGGAGCAATCAGCCCCAGCATTTT
>.|TRBV27|.|TRBJ2-7
CATRWGTSYEQYF
TGTGCCACGCGTTGGGGGACGTCCTACGAGCAGTACTTC
>TRBD2|TRBV5-6|.|TRBJ2-1
CASRTSGYNEQFF
TGTGCCAGCCGGACTAGCGGTTACAATGAGCAGTTCTTC
>.|TRBV9|.|TRBJ2-1
CASSTNTGSYNEQFF
TGTGCCAGCAGCACTAACACTGGCTCCTACAATGAGCAGTTCTTC
>TRBD2|TRBV28|.|TRBJ2-1
CASSTAASGRGYNEQFF
TGTGCCAGCAGCACAGCGGCTAGCGGGAGAGGGTACAATGAGCAGTTCTTC
>.|TRBV14|.|TRBJ2-7
CASSQDRPDEQYF
TGTGCCAGCAGCCAAGATAGGCCCGACGAGCAGTACTTC
>.|TRBV21-1|.|TRBJ2-3
CASSKQLEGQRGRDTQYF
TGTGCCAGCAGCAAACAGCTAGAGGGACAGCGTGGGCGGGATACGCAGTATTTT
>TRBD2|TRBV11-2|.|TRBJ2-1
CASSRRGLAGDLPYNEQFF
TGTGCCAGCAGCCGAAGGGGACTAGCGGGAGATCTCCCCTACAATGAGCAGTTCTTC
>.|TRBV28|.|TRBJ1-2
CASSDPRRMKLGYTF
TGTGCCAGCAGTGACCCGAGAAGGATGAAATTAGGCTACACCTTC
>.|TRBV28|once|TRBJ1-1
CASSLLGPEAFF
TGTGCCAGCAGTTTGCTCGGACCTGAAGCTTTCTTT
>.|TRBV19|.|TRBJ1-2
CASSHLLRANSDGYTF
TGTGCCAGTAGTCACCTTTTGAGGGCTAATAGCGATGGCTACACCTTC
>.|TRBV19|.|TRBJ1-5
CASSPLFYSNQPQHF
TGTGCCAGTAGTCCTCTATTCTATAGCAATCAGCCCCAGCATTTT
>.|TRBV11-2|.|TRBJ2-5
CASRDQGETQYF
TGTGCCAGCAGAGATCAGGGGGAGACCCAGTACTTC
>.|TRBV5-6|.|TRBJ2-7
CASSPGRGSYEQYF
TGTGCCAGCAGCCCCGGTCGGGGTTCGTACGAGCAGTACTTC
>TRBD2|TRBV28|.|TRBJ2-5
CASSVGLAGTETQYF
TGTGCCAGCAGTGTGGGACTAGCGGGAACGGAGACCCAGTACTTC
>.|TRBV6-1|.|TRBJ1-5
CASSELRFSGNQPQHF
TGTGCCAGCAGTGAGCTTAGGTTCTCCGGCAATCAGCCCCAGCATTTT
>TRBD2|TRBV5-1|.|TRBJ2-7
CASSPDGGAGEQYF
TGCGCCAGCAGCCCCGACGGGGGGGCGGGGGAGCAGTACTTC
>.|TRBV7-8|.|TRBJ2-7
CASSLVEVYEQYF
TGTGCCAGCAGCTTAGTCGAGGTCTACGAGCAGTACTTC
>.|TRBV4-1|.|TRBJ2-7
CASSQDLGQTHYEQYF
TGCGCCAGCAGCCAAGATCTAGGACAGACCCACTACGAGCAGTACTTC
>.|TRBV27|.|TRBJ2-1
CASTSPSYNEQFF
TGTGCCAGCACCAGCCCCTCCTACAATGAGCAGTTCTTC
>TRBD1|TRBV28|.|TRBJ2-7
CASSLRQGNSYEQYF
TGTGCCAGCAGTTTAAGACAGGGGAACTCCTACGAGCAGTACTTC
>.|TRBV7-9|.|TRBJ2-1
CASSLGRLEQFF
TGTGCCAGCAGCTTAGGGCGTCTTGAGCAGTTCTTC
>.|TRBV6-1|.|TRBJ2-1
CASSEIPGLNNEQFF
TGTGCCAGCAGTGAAATCCCCGGATTGAACAATGAGCAGTTCTTC
>.|TRBV7-9|.|TRBJ2-3
CASSLVGGSTDTQYF
TGTGCCAGCAGCTTAGTTGGCGGGAGCACAGATACGCAGTATTTT
>.|TRBV11-2|.|TRBJ2-7
CASSLVGDPAYEQYF
TGTGCCAGCAGCTTAGTGGGGGATCCAGCCTACGAGCAGTACTTC
>.|TRBV28|.|TRBJ2-7
CASSLTQGTYEQYF
TGTGCCAGCAGTTTAACACAGGGTACCTACGAGCAGTACTTC
>.|TRBV7-6|.|TRBJ2-7
CASSLEAGSNYEQYF
TGTGCCAGCAGCTTAGAGGCAGGGAGTAACTACGAGCAGTACTTC